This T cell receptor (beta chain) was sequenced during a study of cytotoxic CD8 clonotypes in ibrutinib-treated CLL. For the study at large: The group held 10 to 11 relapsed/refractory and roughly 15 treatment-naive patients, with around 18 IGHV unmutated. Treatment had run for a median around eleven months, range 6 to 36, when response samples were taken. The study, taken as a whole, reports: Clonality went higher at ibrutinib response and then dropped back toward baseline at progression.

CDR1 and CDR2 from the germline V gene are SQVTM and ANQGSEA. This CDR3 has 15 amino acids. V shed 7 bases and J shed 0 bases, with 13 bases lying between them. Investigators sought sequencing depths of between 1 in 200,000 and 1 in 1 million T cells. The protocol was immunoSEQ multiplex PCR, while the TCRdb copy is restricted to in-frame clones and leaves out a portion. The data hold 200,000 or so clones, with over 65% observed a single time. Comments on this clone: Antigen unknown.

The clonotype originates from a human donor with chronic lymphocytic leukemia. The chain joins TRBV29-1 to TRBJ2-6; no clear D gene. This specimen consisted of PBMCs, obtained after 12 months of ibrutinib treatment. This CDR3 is CSGGNSDSGANVLTF. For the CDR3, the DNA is TGCAGCGGCGGAAACAGCGACTCTGGGGCCAACGTCCTGACTTTC.